This entry lists 10 T cell receptor beta chains sequenced from one sample in a study of cytomegalovirus exposure and HLA in healthy donors (dated by TCRdb to 2016 to 2017). Library preparation used the immunoSEQ multiplex PCR assay. A mixture of 60 forward primers for TCR Vbeta segments and 13 reverse primers for TCR Jbeta segments was used in the multiplex PCR. TCRdb stores this immuneACCESS table with in-frame sequences only. Part of the clones is absent; in the studies checked, under half of the shortfall reflects unresolved V genes, and no reason is known for the rest. This sample's clone table shows more than 35,000 clones. Jointly, the top ten make up 1% to 1.5% of the sample. Sample: PBMCs. The receptors were gathered from a young man in good health and CMV-seronegative.

The chain couples TRBV6-1 to TRBJ1-3; TRBD1 is a possible D gene (5 bases). Trimming removed 3 bases at V and 8 bases at J, with 14 bases between. The CDR3 runs 14 residues. Germline V gene lookup returns CDR1 MNHNS and CDR2 SASEGT. The CDR3 sequence is CASSDLSGPDTIYF. The CDR3 DNA reads TGTGCCAGCAGTGACCTCTCAGGGCCCGACACCATATATTTT.

This chain links TRBV4-3 with TRBJ2-7; a possible D gene is TRBD2 (5 bases). Germline V CDR1 and CDR2: LGHNA, YSLEER. The V end lost 1 base, the J end lost 0 bases, and 10 bases lay between the germline ends. The CDR3 totals 15 residues. The CDR3 reads CASSQAAGRSYEQYF. The CDR3 region has the DNA TGCGCCAGCAGCCAAGCGGCGGGTCGCTCCTACGAGCAGTACTTC.

V is TRBV18 and J is TRBJ2-2, with D tentatively TRBD1 (5 bases). The CDR3 spans 15 residues. V was shortened by 3 bases and J by 7 bases, with 15 bases between the two germline ends. CDR1 is KGHSH, CDR2 LQKENI, per germline. Written as DNA, the CDR3 is TGTGCCAGCTCACCGATCCAAGGGGTCCTCGGGGAGCTGTTTTTT. This translates into CASSPIQGVLGELFF.

This chain links TRBV7-6 with TRBJ2-1, with 8 nucleotides matching TRBD2. This CDR3 contains 15 residues. V dropped 3 bases and J dropped 6; count of bases not matched to a gene: 7. The germline V gene has CDR1 SGHVS and CDR2 FNYEAQ. For the CDR3, the DNA is TGTGCCAGCAGCTTCGTCCGGGAGGGCACCAATGAGCAGTTCTTC. Translation gives CASSFVREGTNEQFF.

Here the CDR3 DNA reads TGTGCCAGCTCACCAACGTCAGGACTAGCGAACCCGTGGGGAGAGACCCAGTACTTC. Residues: CASSPTSGLANPWGETQYF. The chain combines TRBV18 with TRBJ2-5; the match to TRBD2 covers 9 bases. The CDR3 runs 19 residues. Trimming at V came to 2 bases and at J to 4 bases, leaving 17 bases not matched to a gene. Per germline, CDR1 KGHSH and CDR2 LQKENI.

The chain has TRBV15 and TRBJ1-2; D call uncertain. The CDR3 has 21 residues. The germline gives CDR1 LNHNV, CDR2 YYDKDF (reference sequence). Trimming took off 0 bases at V and 4 bases at J, with 30 bases between the two ends. The CDR3 coding sequence is TGTGCCACCAGCAGAGATCGAGTAGTTGGGGTTGGAATCCGGGAGGGCTATGGCTACACCTTC. Its translation: CATSRDRVVGVGIREGYGYTF. The full variable domain, its missing parts supplied by reference TRBV15 and TRBJ1-2, is DAMVIQNPRYQVTQFGKPVTLSCSQTLNHNVMYWYQQKSSQAPKLLFHYYDKDFNNEADTPDNFQSRRPNTSFCFLDIRSPGLGDTAMYLCATSRDRVVGVGIREGYGYTFGSGTRLTVV.

This chain uses TRBV6-5 with TRBJ2-5; 10 nucleotides align to TRBD2. The germline CDR1 and CDR2 sequences are MNHEY and SVGAGI. The CDR3 contains 15 residues. Germline trimming cut 10 bases from V and 4 bases from J; bases unmatched to any gene: 12. The CDR3 protein is CATSVGLAVLETQYF. The CDR3 nucleotides read TGTGCCACCTCTGTCGGACTAGCGGTTTTAGAGACCCAGTACTTC.

The chain has TRBV19 and TRBJ1-1; TRBD1 is a possible D gene (5 bases). The CDR3 consists of 13 residues. V was pared by 5 bases and J by 6 bases, with 13 bases between. Germline V gene data show CDR1 as LNHDA and CDR2 as SQIVND (reference sequence). In DNA form, the CDR3 reads TGTGCCAGTAGTCGGGGGGTGATGGCTGAAGCTTTCTTT. Translated, it gives CASSRGVMAEAFF. Drawing the rest from reference TRBV19 and TRBJ1-1, the complete variable domain is DGGITQSPKYLFRKEGQNVTLSCEQNLNHDAMYWYRQDPGQGLRLIYYSQIVNDFQKGDIAEGYSVSREKKESFPLTVTSAQKNPTAFYLCASSRGVMAEAFFGQGTRLTVV.

J is TRBJ1-2 and V is TRBV4-3; D uncertain. This CDR3 region has 14 residues. Germline V gene lookup returns CDR1 LGHNA and CDR2 YSLEER. The ends were cut back, 0 bases at V and 4 bases at J, with 9 bases in the middle. The CDR3 reads CASSQDPGAYGYTF. CDR3 bases: TGCGCCAGCAGCCAAGATCCGGGTGCCTATGGCTACACCTTC.

The CDR3 sequence is CASSRGNYEQFF. Here the CDR3 DNA reads TGTGCCAGCAGCCGGGGTAACTATGAGCAGTTCTTC. J is TRBJ2-1 and V is TRBV11-3, with a weak D call TRBD2 (5 bases). The V and J ends lost 5 bases and 8 bases respectively, with 10 bases between them. CDR3 size: 12 residues. Germline CDR1 SGHNT, CDR2 YENEEA. Full variable domain (remainder filled in from reference TRBV11-3 and TRBJ2-1): EAGVVQSPRYKIIEKKQPVAFWCNPISGHNTLYWYLQNLGQGPELLIRYENEEAVDDSQLPKDRFSAERLKGVDSTLKIQPAELGDSAVYLCASSRGNYEQFFGPGTRLTVL.